This T cell receptor (beta chain) originates from a study of cytomegalovirus exposure and HLA in healthy donors. Study-level results: A link between a missense DCLRE1C variant and TCR beta V- and J-gene trimming emerged from a later analysis.

Trimming took off 2 bases at V and 5 bases at J, with 15 bases between the two ends. The CDR3 has 15 residues. Germline-derived CDR1 and CDR2 are MNHEY and SVGAGI. In regard to this clone: Its antigen is still unknown.

The PCR used 60 Vbeta and 13 Jbeta primers. Data came from immunoSEQ multiplex PCR; TCRdb stores just in-frame clones and leaves some out. The sample records about 150,000 clones, around 75% being singletons. The receptor's source is a male donor in good health and CMV-seronegative. The sequenced sample was PBMCs. The chain links TRBV6-5 to TRBJ2-5; a weak D match, TRBD1 (6 bases). CDR3 protein: CASSYGDRTWETQYF. The CDR3 DNA sequence: TGTGCCAGCAGTTACGGCGACAGGACCTGGGAGACCCAGTACTTC.